This passage covers 26 T cell receptor beta chains from one sample sequenced in a study of CD8+ T cells in alopecia areata. Treatment denoted: oral pan-JAK inhibitor, 5-10 mg twice daily. Reverse transcribed after extraction, RNA yielded cDNA as the sequencing template. Using immunoSEQ multiplex PCR, the repertoire was profiled, and TCRdb retains in-frame clones only, with some absent. This table has 150,000 to 200,000 clones, about 55% appearing once. Specimen: CD8+ T cells sorted from blood, collected at week 24, from a patient treated with tofacitinib. Source of these receptors: a human donor with alopecia areata.

J is TRBJ2-1 and V is TRBV7-6; TRBD2 agrees at 11 bases. The CDR3 totals 16 residues. Losses at the gene ends were 5 bases for V and 5 bases for J; bases not matched to a gene: 8. Germline V gives CDR1 SGHVS, CDR2 FNYEAQ. Here the CDR3 reads CASSTRLAGLNNEQFF. As DNA, the CDR3 is TGTGCCAGCAGCACCCGACTAGCGGGGCTGAACAATGAGCAGTTCTTC.

The count of this clone is one. The gene calls are TRBV30 and TRBJ2-7; D gene unclear. In germline, CDR1 is GTSNPN, CDR2 SVGIG (reference sequence). Trimming shortened V by 1 base and J by 4 bases, and 14 bases separated the two germline ends. The CDR3 is 14 residues long. The CDR3 coding sequence is TGTGCCTGGAGTGCGGGCCACAACCCATACGAGCAGTACTTC. Protein product: CAWSAGHNPYEQYF. The full variable domain, with the rest looked up from reference TRBV30 and TRBJ2-7, is SQTIHQWPATLVQPVGSPLSLECTVEGTSNPNLYWYRQAAGRGLQLLFYSVGIGQISSEVPQNLSASRPQDRQFILSSKKLLLSDSGFYLCAWSAGHNPYEQYFGPGTRLTVT.

Regarding this clone: This sample includes further DNA sequences coding for the same CDR3. The chain uses TRBV27 and TRBJ1-6; D gene ambiguous. Looked up from germline, CDR1 is MNHEY and CDR2 is SMNVEV (reference sequence). V was trimmed by 3 bases and J by 7 bases, leaving 4 bases between them. This CDR3 is built from 12 residues. CDR3 region: CASSLGNSPLHF. The CDR3, as DNA: TGTGCCAGCAGTTTGGGGAATTCACCCCTCCACTTT.

The DNA of the CDR3 is TGCGCCAGCAGCCAAGATGTTGAGTCCGAGCAGTACTTC. Translating it yields CASSQDVESEQYF. The chain recombines TRBV4-3 with TRBJ2-7; D is ambiguous. CDR1 is LGHNA and CDR2 is YSLEER in the germline V gene. V lost 0 bases and J 6 bases, leaving 9 bases between the germline ends. There are 13 residues in the CDR3.

Comment on this clone: Other nucleotide sequences in the sample specify the same CDR3. The J gene is TRBJ1-1, the V gene TRBV4-3; D gene uncertain. The CDR3 covers 15 residues. Germline loops: CDR1 LGHNA, CDR2 YSLEER. Trimming took 0 bases from V and 0 from J, leaving 8 bases between them. The CDR3 coding sequence is TGCGCCAGCAGCCAAGATGGCGGCCTGAACACTGAAGCTTTCTTT. Translating it yields CASSQDGGLNTEAFF.

The gene calls are TRBV5-5 and TRBJ2-2, with D possibly being TRBD1 (6 bases). The CDR3 covers 13 residues. Germline loops: CDR1 SGHKS, CDR2 YYEKEE (reference sequence). Trimming stripped 3 bases from V and 6 bases from J, with 9 bases between. As DNA, the CDR3 is TGTGCCAGCAGCTGGGGACACTCCGGGGAGCTGTTTTTT. Its translation is CASSWGHSGELFF.

This clone was counted between two and nine times. V is TRBV29-1 and J is TRBJ1-2; D unclear. Germline CDR1 reads SQVTM; CDR2 reads ANQGSEA. V shed 2 bases and J shed 8 bases, with 15 bases lying between them. There are 13 residues in the CDR3. The CDR3 here is CSVEQNSKGGYTF. DNA of the CDR3: TGCAGCGTTGAACAAAATTCCAAGGGAGGCTACACCTTC.

This chain links TRBV29-1 with TRBJ2-1; 7 bases match TRBD1. After removal of 8 bases from V and 5 bases from J, the junction contained 6 bases not matched to a gene. There are 12 residues in the CDR3. Germline V gene sequence: CDR1 SQVTM, CDR2 ANQGSEA. In DNA, the CDR3 is TGCAGCATATGGGACAGCCACAATGAGCAGTTCTTC. Translated: CSIWDSHNEQFF.

The genes are TRBV29-1 and TRBJ1-1, with D perhaps TRBD1 (5 bases). This CDR3 spans 11 amino acids. CDR1 SQVTM and CDR2 ANQGSEA come from the germline V gene. The ends were cut back, 6 bases at V and 5 bases at J, with 10 bases in the middle. In DNA form, the CDR3 reads TGCAGCGTCTGGGGGGGGACTGAAGCTTTCTTT. Translated: CSVWGGTEAFF.

J is TRBJ2-2 and V is TRBV29-1; D perhaps matches TRBD2 (5 bases). The CDR3 sequence is 15 residues long. Germline-derived CDR1 and CDR2 are SQVTM and ANQGSEA. Trimming left V 6 bases short and J 3 bases short, with 17 bases between. CDR3 DNA sequence: TGCAGCGTAAGCGGTGGGCAGTTGTACACCGGGGAGCTGTTTTTT. Translation: CSVSGGQLYTGELFF.

The chain links TRBV5-6 to TRBJ2-7; 9 bases line up with TRBD2. This CDR3 is 14 amino acids long. Trimming removed 4 bases from V and 4 bases from J; junction bases left unmatched: 6. Germline CDR1 is SGHDT and CDR2 is YYEEEE. CDR3 coding DNA: TGTGCCAGCAGCGTGAGCGGGGGGCTTTACGAGCAGTACTTC. As protein: CASSVSGGLYEQYF.

The gene calls are TRBV11-2 and TRBJ2-1; the D is unclear. There are 12 residues in the CDR3. Germline CDR1 SGHAT, CDR2 FQNNGV. Trimming stripped 1 base from V and 8 bases from J, with 6 bases between. CDR3 protein: CASSLVAHEQFF. In nucleotides, the CDR3 is TGTGCCAGCAGCTTAGTTGCGCATGAGCAGTTCTTC.

The chain is built from TRBV4-3 and TRBJ1-2; 9 positions agree with TRBD1. V was pared by 0 bases and J by 8 bases, with 4 bases of the junction left unmatched. The germline V gene encodes CDR1 LGHNA and CDR2 YSLEER. The CDR3 consists of 14 residues. CDR3 loop: CASSQDRTGDGYTF. The CDR3 coding sequence is TGCGCCAGCAGCCAAGATCGGACAGGGGACGGCTACACCTTC.

V gene TRBV29-1 combines with J gene TRBJ2-3; 7 bases map to TRBD1. V shed 4 bases, J shed 2 bases, and the junction held 3 bases outside the gene matches. This CDR3 spans 13 amino acids. Germline V CDR1 and CDR2: SQVTM, ANQGSEA. The CDR3 nucleotides read TGCAGCGTTGGACAGGGAATCACAGATACGCAGTATTTT. It codes for CSVGQGITDTQYF.

This chain links TRBV7-9 with TRBJ1-6, with D maybe TRBD1 (5 bases). V was clipped by 8 bases and J by 6 bases, with 14 bases between them. Germline V CDR1 and CDR2: SEHNR, FQNEAQ (reference sequence). The CDR3 consists of 14 residues. In nucleotides, the CDR3 is TGTGCCAGCCGGGCGGATAGGGGTAATTCACCCCTCCACTTT. Amino acid sequence: CASRADRGNSPLHF.

The genes are TRBV9 and TRBJ2-3; D unclear. Germline-derived CDR1 and CDR2 are SGDLS and YYNGEE. This CDR3 has 13 amino acids. The V end lost 0 bases, the J end lost 3 bases, and 5 bases lay between the germline ends. In nucleotides, the CDR3 is TGTGCCAGCAGCGTAGCCGTTACAGATACGCAGTATTTT. Translation: CASSVAVTDTQYF. Supplemented by reference TRBV9 and TRBJ2-3, the full variable domain reads DSGVTQTPKHLITATGQRVTLRCSPRSGDLSVYWYQQSLDQGLQFLIQYYNGEERAKGNILERFSAQQFPDLHSELNLSSLELGDSALYFCASSVAVTDTQYFGPGTRLTVL.

The rearrangement joins TRBV29-1 to TRBJ2-3, with D possibly being TRBD1 or TRBD2 (5 bases each). The CDR3 consists of 13 residues. Trimming took off 1 base at V and 8 bases at J, with 13 bases between the two ends. The germline gives CDR1 SQVTM, CDR2 ANQGSEA. CDR3 bases: TGCAGCGTTGAAGTGGACTCAAGGGGTACGCAGTATTTT. As protein: CSVEVDSRGTQYF.

The V and J genes are TRBV2 and TRBJ1-2; 8 bases fit TRBD1. Germline CDR1 reads SNHLY; CDR2 reads FYNNEI. There are 15 residues in the CDR3. V lost 6 bases and J lost 4; bases outside the gene matches: 10. The CDR3 DNA follows: TGTGCCAGCAGCCCACGACAGGGGCTGGCCTATGGCTACACCTTC. Its protein product is CASSPRQGLAYGYTF.

The rearrangement uses TRBV7-2 and TRBJ1-5; 7 bases agree with TRBD1. Germline CDR1 SGHTA, CDR2 FQGNSA. V shed 4 bases, J shed 8 bases, and the junction held 14 bases outside the gene matches. CDR3 length equals 16 residues. The CDR3 nucleotides are TGTGCCAGCAGCTCGTTCCCCGACAGGGCCACGGAGCCCCAGCATTTT. Translated, it gives CASSSFPDRATEPQHF.

About this clone: The same CDR3 can be traced to other DNA sequences in this sample. The V call is TRBV4-3, the J call TRBJ1-2; D may be TRBD1 (5 bases). Germline CDR1 LGHNA, CDR2 YSLEER. Deletions cut 4 bases from V and 4 bases from J, with 10 bases between. The CDR3 consists of 13 residues. CDR3 loop: CASSPGQGYGYTF. The CDR3 nucleotides read TGCGCCAGCAGCCCCGGACAAGGCTATGGCTACACCTTC.

This chain uses TRBV4-3 with TRBJ2-7; 7 bases line up with TRBD1. Per germline, CDR1 LGHNA and CDR2 YSLEER. This CDR3 is 14 amino acids long. The ends lost 1 base at V and 2 bases at J; junction bases unmatched: 2. The CDR3 spells CASSQGGGTYEQYF. As DNA, the CDR3 is TGCGCCAGCAGCCAAGGAGGGGGCACCTACGAGCAGTACTTC.

The rearrangement uses TRBV29-1 and TRBJ1-2, with TRBD1 matching 8 bases. Germline V gene data show CDR1 as SQVTM and CDR2 as ANQGSEA. There are 11 residues in the CDR3. V was pared by 4 bases and J by 8 bases, with 3 bases of the junction left unmatched. CDR3 sequence (DNA): TGCAGCGTTGTGACAGGGGAAGGCTACACCTTC. This gives the protein CSVVTGEGYTF.

CDR3 sequence reads: CASSQDRSGSPSYEQYF. The CDR3, as DNA: TGCGCCAGCAGCCAAGATCGCTCCGGTTCCCCTTCCTACGAGCAGTACTTC. V gene TRBV4-3 combines with J gene TRBJ2-7; D is unresolved. CDR1 and CDR2 (germline): LGHNA, YSLEER. The CDR3 contains 17 residues. V lost 0 bases and J 1 base, leaving 16 bases between the germline ends.

This clone was observed a few times. This chain connects TRBV13 to TRBJ2-7, with 8 bases fitting TRBD1. Germline loops: CDR1 PRHDT, CDR2 FYEKMQ (reference sequence). V was pared by 5 bases and J by 6 bases, with 9 bases of the junction left unmatched. This CDR3 spans 14 amino acids. CDR3 protein: CASSQDRELPEQYF. CDR3 coding DNA: TGTGCCAGCAGCCAGGACAGGGAGCTTCCCGAGCAGTACTTC.

The chain recombines TRBV29-1 with TRBJ2-6; 9 bases line up with TRBD1. The V gene's germline CDR1 is SQVTM and CDR2 ANQGSEA. The CDR3 runs to 17 residues. V shed 4 bases, J shed 1 base, and the junction held 8 bases outside the gene matches. The CDR3 DNA sequence: TGCAGCGTTGTTTGGGACAGGGAAAGTTCTGGGGCCAACGTCCTGACTTTC. Amino acids: CSVVWDRESSGANVLTF.

CDR3 in amino acids: CATSTVAGASGANVLTF. In DNA form, the CDR3 reads TGTGCCACCAGCACAGTCGCAGGGGCTTCTGGGGCCAACGTCCTGACTTTC. This chain links TRBV15 with TRBJ2-6, with D maybe TRBD1 (6 bases). CDR1 is LNHNV, CDR2 YYDKDF, per germline (reference sequence). Trimming removed 4 bases at V and 1 base at J, with 14 bases between. This CDR3 is built from 17 residues.